These T cell receptor beta chains were read from a single sample in a study of cytomegalovirus exposure and HLA in healthy donors. Here immunoSEQ multiplex PCR was the method, and the copy in TCRdb shows in-frame clones only, minus some. The sample includes about 180,000 clones, almost 85% of them seen just once. Material for sequencing was PBMCs. The origin of the receptors is a girl aged 10 to 17 in good health and CMV-seropositive. CDR3s include the opening cysteine and the closing phenylalanine or tryptophan. A D gene is named only where the DNA matches it firmly. Rows may omit the clone size; those that give it use once, few, many or a size class.

d_gene	v_gene	abundance	j_gene	CDR3nt	CDR3aa
.	TRBV5-1	once	TRBJ2-1	TGCGCCAGCAGCTGGGAAGGGAGGAGGGTACTCTACAATGAGCAGTTCTTC	CASSWEGRRVLYNEQFF
TRBD2	TRBV6-1	.	TRBJ2-3	TGTGCCAGCAACCCGGGGGGACCCACAGATACGCAGTATTTT	CASNPGGPTDTQYF
TRBD1	TRBV5-1	.	TRBJ1-4	TGCGCCAGCAGCGGCACCGGGACAGGGAACGAAAAACTGTTTTTT	CASSGTGTGNEKLFF
.	TRBV6-1	few	TRBJ1-4	TGTGCCAGCAGTGAAGGCCTTGGGGCTTCTGAAAAACTGTTTTTT	CASSEGLGASEKLFF
TRBD2	TRBV9	.	TRBJ2-3	TGTGCCAGCAGCTGGGGCGGGGGGGCAGATACGCAGTATTTT	CASSWGGGADTQYF
.	TRBV7-8	.	TRBJ2-2	TGTGCCAGCAGCGGAGGGACGGCTCGGGCTAACACCGGGGAGCTGTTTTTT	CASSGGTARANTGELFF
.	TRBV7-3	.	TRBJ1-6	TGTGCCAGCAGCTTAACTGTAACAGGATCACCCCTCCACTTT	CASSLTVTGSPLHF
.	TRBV9	.	TRBJ2-3	TGTGCCAGCAGCGGATTAGCGGCTACAGATACGCAGTATTTT	CASSGLAATDTQYF
.	TRBV9	.	TRBJ1-1	TGTGCCAGCAGCGTCGACCCCTCGAGGGGGGGCGCGGGCACTGAAGCTTTCTTT	CASSVDPSRGGAGTEAFF
TRBD2	TRBV10-3	.	TRBJ2-3	TGTGCCATCAGTGAGTCGAACCTAGCGGGGGGCTCTGGCACAGATACGCAGTATTTT	CAISESNLAGGSGTDTQYF
.	TRBV5-1	.	TRBJ1-1	TGCGCCAGCACCCACGGGATCCAGGGGACTGAAGCTTTCTTT	CASTHGIQGTEAFF
.	TRBV15	.	TRBJ1-3	TGTGCCACCAGCAGGCGTAGAGATGGAAACACCATATATTTT	CATSRRRDGNTIYF
.	TRBV6-1	once	TRBJ1-1	TGTGCCAGCACTCAAACCAGGAACACTGAAGCTTTCTTT	CASTQTRNTEAFF
TRBD2	TRBV6-4	few	TRBJ2-1	TGTGCCAGCAGCGGGGGGGTAAATAATGAGCAGTTCTTC	CASSGGVNNEQFF
TRBD2	TRBV5-1	.	TRBJ2-3	TGCGCCAGCATGAGAAGCGGGGGGGCCCCAGATACGCAGTATTTT	CASMRSGGAPDTQYF
TRBD1	TRBV5-8	.	TRBJ1-1	TGTGCCAGCAGCGGGATGACAGGGGGAGTCACTGAAGCTTTCTTT	CASSGMTGGVTEAFF
.	TRBV21-1	once	TRBJ1-2	TGTGCCAGCAGCGCCGCACACAGGAAGGGGGATGCTAACTATGGCTACACCTTC	CASSAAHRKGDANYGYTF
.	TRBV10-3	.	TRBJ1-6	TGTGCCATCAGTGGGACGGAGGGGTATAATTCACCCCTCCACTTT	CAISGTEGYNSPLHF
.	TRBV29-1	.	TRBJ2-4	TGCAGCGTTGATGCAGGGTTCCCAGCCAAAAACATTCAGTACTTC	CSVDAGFPAKNIQYF
.	TRBV11-3	.	TRBJ2-1	TGTGCCAGCAGCGCAGGGGTGGATGAGCAGTTCTTC	CASSAGVDEQFF
.	TRBV6-4	few	TRBJ2-7	TGTGCCAGCAGTGACTCGGGCAGCTCCTACGAGCAGTACTTC	CASSDSGSSYEQYF
.	TRBV5-8	.	TRBJ1-2	TGTGCCAGCAGCTTCCACCAGGGGTTTGACTACACCTTC	CASSFHQGFDYTF
.	TRBV6-1	.	TRBJ1-5	TGTGCCAGCAGCGACAGTGAAAATCAGCCCCAGCATTTT	CASSDSENQPQHF
TRBD2	TRBV7-9	once	TRBJ2-3	TGTGCCAGCAGCTTAGCGGGGCGGGGGACAGATACGCAGTATTTT	CASSLAGRGTDTQYF
.	TRBV9	.	TRBJ1-1	TGTGCCAGCAGCCCTCGTCCGGAGAGCTACACTGAAGCTTTCTTT	CASSPRPESYTEAFF
.	TRBV27	.	TRBJ2-5	TGTGCCAGCGGTAAATATCAGGAGACCCAGTACTTC	CASGKYQETQYF
.	TRBV4-1	.	TRBJ1-5	TGCGCCAGCAGCCAACCGGGAAGGAGGCGTCGTGGCAATCAGCCCCAGCATTTT	CASSQPGRRRRGNQPQHF
.	TRBV15	once	TRBJ1-2	TGTGCCACCAGCAGTGCAGGGAAATGGAGCTATGGCTACACCTTC	CATSSAGKWSYGYTF
TRBD1	TRBV7-9	.	TRBJ1-1	TGTGCCAGCAGACTGGGACAGAGCAACACTGAAGCTTTCTTT	CASRLGQSNTEAFF
.	TRBV9	.	TRBJ1-3	TGTGCCAGCAGCGTAGGTTCGAGGCGGTCTTACTCTGGAAACACCATATATTTT	CASSVGSRRSYSGNTIYF
.	TRBV30	.	TRBJ1-1	TGTGCCTGGAAATTTGGGGGGGGCACTGAAGCTTTCTTT	CAWKFGGGTEAFF
TRBD1	TRBV5-1	.	TRBJ1-2	TGCGCCAGCAGCTCGGAGGGGGCGACTAACTATGGCTACACCTTC	CASSSEGATNYGYTF
.	TRBV6-5	.	TRBJ1-1	TGTGCCAGCAGGTTAGTGGGCACCACTGAAGCTTTCTTT	CASRLVGTTEAFF
.	TRBV6-5	.	TRBJ1-2	TGTGCCAGTAGCTCCCACGAAGGCTATGGCTACACCTTC	CASSSHEGYGYTF
.	TRBV30	.	TRBJ1-1	TGTGCCTGCCCCGCCAGGCAGGCGATGAACACTGAAGCTTTCTTT	CACPARQAMNTEAFF
.	TRBV11-3	.	TRBJ1-6	TGTGCCAGCAGCTTAGGAACAGGTTCACCCCTCCACTTT	CASSLGTGSPLHF
.	TRBV18	.	TRBJ1-1	TGTGCCAGCTCACCATCGGGTTCCATGACTGAAGCTTTCTTT	CASSPSGSMTEAFF
.	TRBV7-9	.	TRBJ1-1	TGTGCCAGCAGCTTAGGGAGGACTGAAGCTTTCTTT	CASSLGRTEAFF
.	TRBV4-1	.	TRBJ1-5	TGCGCCAGCAGCCAAGTCTTTCGAGACAATAGCAATCAGCCCCAGCATTTT	CASSQVFRDNSNQPQHF
TRBD2	TRBV4-1	.	TRBJ2-1	TGCGCCAGCAGCCAAGGTTGGCCCGGGGGACTAGCGAGGAATGAGCAGTTCTTC	CASSQGWPGGLARNEQFF
.	TRBV5-6	.	TRBJ1-5	TGTGCCAGCAGCTTGGACAGGAATCAGCCCCAGCATTTT	CASSLDRNQPQHF
.	TRBV19	few	TRBJ1-6	TGTGCCAGTACCCGCAGGGGTGATTCACCCCTCCACTTT	CASTRRGDSPLHF
TRBD1	TRBV6-4	once	TRBJ2-2	TGTGCCAGCGGAAGGGACAGCAACACCGGGGAGCTGTTTTTT	CASGRDSNTGELFF
TRBD1	TRBV9	.	TRBJ1-6	TGTGCCAGCAGCGTGTATTTGACAGGGGGAAATTCACCCCTCCACTTT	CASSVYLTGGNSPLHF